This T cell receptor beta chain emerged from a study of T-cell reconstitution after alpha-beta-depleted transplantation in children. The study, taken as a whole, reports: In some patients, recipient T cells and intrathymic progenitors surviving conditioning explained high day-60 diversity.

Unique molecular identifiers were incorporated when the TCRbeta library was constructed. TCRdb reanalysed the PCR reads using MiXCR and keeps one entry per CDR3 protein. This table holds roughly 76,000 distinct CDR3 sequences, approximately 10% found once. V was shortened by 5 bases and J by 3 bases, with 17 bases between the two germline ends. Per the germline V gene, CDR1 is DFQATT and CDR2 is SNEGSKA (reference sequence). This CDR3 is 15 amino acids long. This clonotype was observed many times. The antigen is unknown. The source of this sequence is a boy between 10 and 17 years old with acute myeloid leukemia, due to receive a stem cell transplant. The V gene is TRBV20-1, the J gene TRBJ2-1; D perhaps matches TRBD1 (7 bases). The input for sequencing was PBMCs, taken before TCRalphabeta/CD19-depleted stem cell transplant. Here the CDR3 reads CSAEGRQGGYNEQFF. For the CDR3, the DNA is TGCAGTGCTGAGGGGCGACAGGGAGGCTACAATGAGCAGTTCTTC.